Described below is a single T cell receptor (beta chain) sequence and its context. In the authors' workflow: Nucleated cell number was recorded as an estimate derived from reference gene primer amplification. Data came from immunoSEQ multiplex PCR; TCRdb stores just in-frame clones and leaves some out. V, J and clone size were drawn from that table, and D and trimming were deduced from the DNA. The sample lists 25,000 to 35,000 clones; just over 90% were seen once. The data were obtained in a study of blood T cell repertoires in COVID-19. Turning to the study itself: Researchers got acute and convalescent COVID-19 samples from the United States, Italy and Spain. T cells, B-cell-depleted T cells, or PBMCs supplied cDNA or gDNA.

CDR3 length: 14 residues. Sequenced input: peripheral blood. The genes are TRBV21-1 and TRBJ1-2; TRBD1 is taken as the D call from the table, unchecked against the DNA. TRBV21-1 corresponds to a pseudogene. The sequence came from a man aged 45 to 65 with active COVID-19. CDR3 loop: CASSKVAGGVGYTF. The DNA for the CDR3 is TGTGCCAGCAGCAAAGTAGCAGGGGGCGTTGGCTACACCTTC.